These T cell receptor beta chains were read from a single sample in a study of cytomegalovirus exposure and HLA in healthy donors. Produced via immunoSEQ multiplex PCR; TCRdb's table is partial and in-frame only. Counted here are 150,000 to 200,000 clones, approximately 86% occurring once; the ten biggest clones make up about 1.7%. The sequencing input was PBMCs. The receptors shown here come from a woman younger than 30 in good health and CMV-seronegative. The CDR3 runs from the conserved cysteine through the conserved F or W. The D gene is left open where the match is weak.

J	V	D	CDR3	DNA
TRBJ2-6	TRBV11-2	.	CASSLAGAGANVLTF	TGTGCCAGCAGCTTAGCGGGGGCTGGGGCCAACGTCCTGACTTTC
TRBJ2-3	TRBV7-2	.	CASSSGLGRDTQYF	TGTGCCAGCAGCTCCGGACTCGGACGAGATACGCAGTATTTT
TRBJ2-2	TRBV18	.	CASSPPFGTGELFF	TGTGCCAGCTCACCACCGTTCGGGACCGGGGAGCTGTTTTTT
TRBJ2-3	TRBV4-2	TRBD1	CASSKDRGEVTDTQYF	TGTGCCAGCAGCAAGGACAGGGGGGAAGTCACAGATACGCAGTATTTT
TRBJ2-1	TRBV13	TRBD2	CASSRTSGGGEQFF	TGTGCCAGCAGCCGGACTAGCGGGGGTGGGGAGCAGTTCTTC
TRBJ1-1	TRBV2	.	CASRKDSWATEAFF	TGTGCCAGCAGGAAGGACAGTTGGGCCACTGAAGCTTTCTTT
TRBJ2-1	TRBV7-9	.	CASSLRPPGVNEQFF	TGTGCCAGCAGCTTACGGCCACCAGGGGTCAATGAGCAGTTCTTC
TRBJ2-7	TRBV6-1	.	CASVLGANYEQYF	TGTGCCAGCGTTTTGGGGGCGAATTACGAGCAGTACTTC
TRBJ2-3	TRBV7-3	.	CASSLGDSRNTQYF	TGTGCCAGCAGCTTGGGGGACTCAAGGAATACGCAGTATTTT
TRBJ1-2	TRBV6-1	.	CASSEGPRGGYTF	TGTGCCAGCAGTGAAGGTCCACGAGGTGGCTACACCTTC